Listed below are T cell receptor beta chains from one sample, sequenced in a study of PD-1 blockade in classical Hodgkin lymphoma. Repertoires were generated with immunoSEQ multiplex PCR, while TCRdb's copy carries only in-frame clones and drops some. The profile shows about 12,000 clones, about 91% of them singletons. The sequences come from peripheral blood mononuclear cells (PBMCs), collected at baseline. Every receptor here comes from a human donor with classical Hodgkin lymphoma. The CDR3 runs from the conserved cysteine through the conserved F or W. A D gene is named only where the DNA matches it firmly. Some rows mark clone size as missing; the rest say once, few, many or name a class of expanded clone.

cdr3_aa,cdr3_nt,v_call,d_call,clone_size,j_call
CASSLSGGRYGYTF,TGTGCCAGCAGCTTATCGGGGGGCCGCTATGGCTACACCTTC,TRBV7-9,.,few,TRBJ1-2
CASSLAGGPSNEQFF,TGTGCCAGCAGCTTAGCCGGGGGGCCCTCGAATGAGCAGTTCTTC,TRBV7-3,.,.,TRBJ2-1
CASSAGQGLVNYGYTF,TGCGCCAGCAGCGCGGGACAGGGGTTAGTTAACTATGGCTACACCTTC,TRBV5-1,TRBD1,.,TRBJ1-2
CATSSTGGTEAFF,TGTGCCACCAGCTCCACAGGTGGCACTGAAGCTTTCTTT,TRBV10-3,.,few,TRBJ1-1
CASSEMGSTEAFF,TGCGCCAGCAGTGAGATGGGGTCAACTGAAGCTTTCTTT,TRBV10-1,.,once,TRBJ1-1
CASSQREGYEQYF,TGCGCCAGCAGTCAGCGGGAGGGCTACGAGCAGTACTTC,TRBV10-2,TRBD2,.,TRBJ2-7
CASSLGPAGGPETQYF,TGCGCCAGCAGCTTGGGCCCAGCGGGGGGGCCTGAGACCCAGTACTTC,TRBV5-1,TRBD2,.,TRBJ2-5
CASSFTGADTEAFF,TGTGCCAGCAGCTTTACAGGGGCGGACACTGAAGCTTTCTTT,TRBV7-9,TRBD1,.,TRBJ1-1
CASRVQDGDTQYF,TGTGCCAGTAGGGTTCAGGATGGGGATACGCAGTATTTT,TRBV19,.,.,TRBJ2-3
CASSLRADQETQYF,TGCGCCAGCAGCTTGAGGGCAGATCAAGAGACCCAGTACTTC,TRBV5-1,.,once,TRBJ2-5
CASSKAEYQPQHF,TGTGCCAGTAGTAAGGCAGAATATCAGCCCCAGCATTTT,TRBV19,.,.,TRBJ1-5
CASRTRGVNYGYTF,TGTGCCAGCAGAACCCGAGGAGTAAACTATGGCTACACCTTC,TRBV2,.,.,TRBJ1-2
CASSFGADQPQHF,TGCGCCAGCAGCTTCGGGGCCGATCAGCCCCAGCATTTT,TRBV5-1,.,.,TRBJ1-5
CASSRGGPDNEQFF,TGTGCCAGCAGCCGCGGGGGCCCCGACAATGAGCAGTTCTTC,TRBV5-4,.,.,TRBJ2-1
CASSPQGLAGSGTQYF,TGCGCCAGCAGCCCGCAAGGACTAGCGGGGTCAGGTACGCAGTATTTT,TRBV5-1,TRBD2,.,TRBJ2-3
CASSASYPSGNTIYF,TGTGCCAGCAGTGCCTCGTATCCATCTGGAAACACCATATATTTT,TRBV2,.,.,TRBJ1-3
CASRDAGVHGYTF,TGTGCCAGCAGGGATGCGGGTGTCCATGGCTACACCTTC,TRBV28,.,.,TRBJ1-2
CASRPPLHRGVENGYTF,TGTGCCAGCAGACCGCCACTCCACAGGGGGGTGGAGAATGGCTACACCTTC,TRBV28,TRBD1,.,TRBJ1-2
CASSDGYRAGEQYF,TGTGCCAGCAGTGACGGGTACAGGGCTGGCGAGCAGTACTTC,TRBV2,.,.,TRBJ2-7
CASSLEATGQGGSYEQYF,TGTGCCAGCAGCTTGGAGGCGACCGGACAGGGGGGTTCCTACGAGCAGTACTTC,TRBV5-5,TRBD1,once,TRBJ2-7
CASTSYYRTGNTEAFF,TGTGCCAGCACCTCCTACTACCGGACGGGGAACACTGAAGCTTTCTTT,TRBV27,.,once,TRBJ1-1
CASSLGTTNTEAFF,TGCGCCAGCAGCTTAGGGACCACGAACACTGAAGCTTTCTTT,TRBV5-1,.,.,TRBJ1-1